These 23 T cell receptor beta chains were all obtained from the same sample, sequenced in a study of T cell repertoires in cytomegalovirus infection. TCRdb used MiXCR to reprocess the reads, holding one entry per CDR3 protein. The repertoire holds 150,000 to 190,000 distinct CDR3 sequences, roughly a quarter seen once, with over 9.5% in the top ten. Input material: PBMCs. These receptors were obtained from a human donor in good health (CMV status not recorded). Some clones in this sample may be carry-over from other donors' samples.

The rearrangement uses TRBV20-1 and TRBJ2-1; the D is unclear. Trimming took 3 bases from V and 2 from J, leaving 11 bases between them. Germline V gene lookup returns CDR1 DFQATT and CDR2 SNEGSKA (reference sequence). The CDR3 is 14 residues long. CDR3 coding DNA: TGCAGTGCTAGTTCGCGCGCGACCTACAATGAGCAGTTCTTC. It encodes CSASSRATYNEQFF.

This clonotype was seen a handful of times. This sequence joins TRBV6-6 and TRBJ1-6; TRBD1 might be the D (6 bases). The CDR3 has 14 residues. The germline V gene encodes CDR1 MNHNY and CDR2 SVGAGI (reference sequence). V was trimmed by 6 bases and J by 11 bases, leaving 17 bases between them. The DNA of the CDR3 is TGTGCCAGCAGGGGGGGGGCGCCGGAGGCACCCCTCCACTTT. Its protein product is CASRGGAPEAPLHF.

There are many counts of this clonotype. The V and J genes are TRBV7-9 and TRBJ1-1; no reliable D call. The CDR3 loop spans 13 amino acids. V lost 2 bases and J lost 8, with 12 bases in between. Per the germline V gene, CDR1 is SEHNR and CDR2 is FQNEAQ (reference sequence). The CDR3 here is CASSLTLLTEAFF. The CDR3 nucleotides are TGTGCCAGCAGCTTAACCCTACTAACGGAAGCTTTCTTT.

CDR3 nucleotides: TGTGCCAGCAGTTACCTCGGGGTAGCGGGGGACTACGAGCAGTACTTC. Encoded protein: CASSYLGVAGDYEQYF. This sequence joins TRBV6-2 or TRBV6-3 and TRBJ2-7; 9 nucleotides agree with TRBD2. Per germline, CDR1 MNHEY and CDR2 SVGEGT. After removal of 2 bases from V and 3 bases from J, the junction contained 8 bases not matched to a gene. The CDR3 extends over 16 amino acids.

This clonotype appeared a few times. The genes are TRBV28 and TRBJ2-1; 16 bases agree with TRBD2. With 2 bases clipped from V and 0 bases from J, the junction kept 4 bases outside the gene matches. The CDR3 is made up of 19 amino acids. The germline gives CDR1 MDHEN, CDR2 SYDVKM. The CDR3 DNA reads TGTGCCAGCAGTTTACTGGGACTAGCGGGAGGGATCTCCTACAATGAGCAGTTCTTC. As protein: CASSLLGLAGGISYNEQFF.

This clonotype came up a few times. The chain carries TRBV29-1 and TRBJ2-7; a weak D match, TRBD1 (6 bases). Deletions cut 6 bases from V and 3 bases from J, with 18 bases between. This CDR3 is built from 14 residues. Germline V gives CDR1 SQVTM, CDR2 ANQGSEA. The CDR3 protein is CSVKRGQPFYEQYF. The CDR3 nucleotides are TGCAGCGTGAAGAGGGGACAACCCTTCTACGAGCAGTACTTC.

This clonotype was counted many times. This chain links TRBV2 with TRBJ2-3, with 12 bases fitting TRBD2. Germline V gives CDR1 SNHLY, CDR2 FYNNEI. This CDR3 region has 16 residues. Trimming cost V 7 bases and J 4 bases; bases outside gene matches: 9. Written as DNA, the CDR3 is TGTGCCAGCAATGGATGGACTAGCGGGGAGGCAGATACGCAGTATTTT. It specifies CASNGWTSGEADTQYF.

This clonotype was picked up many times. V usage is TRBV7-2 and J usage is TRBJ2-7; no definite D call. The V end lost 0 bases, the J end lost 6 bases, and 12 bases lay between the germline ends. The CDR3 is 14 amino acids. Germline CDR1 is SGHTA and CDR2 is FQGNSA. The CDR3 sequence is CASSLAPPPGEQYF. The CDR3 DNA is TGTGCCAGCAGCTTAGCCCCACCGCCGGGCGAGCAGTACTTC. The variable domain in full, completed from reference TRBV7-2 and TRBJ2-7, reads GAGVSQSPSNKVTEKGKDVELRCDPISGHTALYWYRQSLGQGLEFLIYFQGNSAPDKSGLPSDRFSAERTGGSVSTLTIQRTQQEDSAVYLCASSLAPPPGEQYFGPGTRLTVT.

This clonotype has a single count. The V call is TRBV20-1, the J call TRBJ2-7; D is possibly TRBD1 or TRBD2 (5 bases each). CDR1 and CDR2 (germline): DFQATT, SNEGSKA (reference sequence). The CDR3 has 15 amino acids. V lost 0 bases, J lost 3 bases, and 15 bases lay in between. The CDR3 coding sequence is TGCAGTGCTAGAGATGATGGGGGATCACTCTACGAGCAGTACTTC. The encoded protein is CSARDDGGSLYEQYF.

The chain employs TRBV6-5 and TRBJ2-1, with 11 bases lining up with TRBD1. Looked up from germline, CDR1 is MNHEY and CDR2 is SVGAGI. CDR3 length: 19 amino acids. Losses at the gene ends were 2 bases for V and 6 bases for J; bases not matched to a gene: 15. The CDR3 nucleotides are TGTGCCAGCAGTTACCGGTCCCGGGACAGGGGGGCTGTCGGCAATGAGCAGTTCTTC. Its protein product is CASSYRSRDRGAVGNEQFF.

The V call is TRBV12-3 or TRBV12-4, the J call TRBJ1-2; D unresolved. Trimming cost V 1 base and J 7 bases, with 10 bases left between them. CDR3 size: 13 residues. This CDR3 reads CASSLGAESGYTF. The CDR3 region has the DNA TGTGCCAGCAGTTTAGGGGCGGAAAGTGGCTACACCTTC.

This chain links TRBV27 with TRBJ2-7; 12 bases are a match to TRBD1. This CDR3 region has 15 residues. In germline, CDR1 is MNHEY, CDR2 SMNVEV (reference sequence). V gave up 6 bases and J gave up 5 bases; unmatched junction bases: 8. The CDR3 DNA reads as TGTGCCAGCAGGCGATTAGGGACAGGGGGCAACGAGCAGTACTTC. Translation gives CASRRLGTGGNEQYF.

The chain joins TRBV20-1 to TRBJ2-1; TRBD1 or TRBD2 may be the D gene (5 bases each). CDR3 length equals 16 residues. V was cut by 0 bases and J by 7 bases, with 19 bases left in between. The V gene's germline CDR1 is DFQATT and CDR2 SNEGSKA (reference sequence). The CDR3 reads CSARDFGTGHLNEQFF. The CDR3 nucleotides read TGCAGTGCTAGAGATTTTGGGACCGGACATCTTAATGAGCAGTTCTTC.

The rearrangement uses TRBV7-2 and TRBJ1-6, with D possibly matching TRBD1 (5 bases). This CDR3 comprises 17 residues. CDR1 and CDR2 (germline): SGHTA, FQGNSA. V was shortened by 7 bases and J by 6 bases, with 22 bases between the two germline ends. CDR3 DNA sequence: TGTGCCAGCACCAACACGCAGGGTCTCCCGGCTAATTCACCCCTCCACTTT. It specifies CASTNTQGLPANSPLHF. Complete variable domain (other parts from reference TRBV7-2 and TRBJ1-6): GAGVSQSPSNKVTEKGKDVELRCDPISGHTALYWYRQSLGQGLEFLIYFQGNSAPDKSGLPSDRFSAERTGGSVSTLTIQRTQQEDSAVYLCASTNTQGLPANSPLHFGNGTRLTVT.

This clonotype was counted at least ten times. J is TRBJ1-2 and V is TRBV11-2, with 9 bases matching TRBD1. Germline trimming cut 5 bases from V and 6 bases from J; bases unmatched to any gene: 10. This CDR3 has 15 residues. Looked up from germline, CDR1 is SGHAT and CDR2 is FQNNGV. The CDR3: CASSPNRDRADGYTF. DNA of the CDR3: TGTGCCAGCAGCCCCAACCGGGACAGGGCGGATGGCTACACCTTC.

Remarks on this clonotype: The junction shows a germline mismatch at one end, possibly a read error. This chain connects TRBV7-8 to TRBJ2-6; tentatively, D is TRBD1 (5 bases). CDR1 SGHVS and CDR2 FQNEAQ come from the germline V gene. This CDR3 region has 18 residues. Here the CDR3 reads CASSLGFKASPGAIVLTF. In nucleotides, the CDR3 is TGTGCCAGCAGCTTAGGATTCAAGGCCTCTCCTGGGGCCATCGTCCTGACTTTC. The full variable domain, with the rest looked up from reference TRBV7-8 and TRBJ2-6, is GAGVSQSPRYKVAKRGQDVALRCDPISGHVSLFWYQQALGQGPEFLTYFQNEAQLDKSGLPSDRFFAERPEGSVSTLKIQRTQQEDSAVYLCASSLGFKASPGAIVLTFGAGSRLTVL.

This clonotype was recorded a few times. This chain joins TRBV10-3 and TRBJ1-1; maybe TRBD1 (5 bases). Trimming removed 6 bases at V and 7 bases at J, with 9 bases between. Germline CDR1 and CDR2: ENHRY and SYGVKD. CDR3 size: 11 residues. CDR3 sequence (DNA): TGTGCCATCAGACGAGACAGTGAAGCTTTCTTT. It codes for CAIRRDSEAFF.

This clonotype came up a few times. The chain employs TRBV4-1 and TRBJ1-2; TRBD1 matches at 9 bases. The V segment lost 0 bases and the J segment 5 bases; nucleotides outside the gene matches: 7. Per the germline V gene, CDR1 is MGHRA and CDR2 is YSYEKL. The CDR3 has 16 residues. The CDR3 spells CASSQEPGQGRYGYTF. The CDR3 bases are TGCGCCAGCAGCCAAGAACCGGGACAGGGTCGGTATGGCTACACCTTC.

This clonotype occurred a few times. The genes are TRBV6-1 and TRBJ2-1; D gene unclear. The germline V and J ends were trimmed by 6 bases and 9 bases, with 3 bases remaining between them. The CDR3 spans 9 residues. Looked up from germline, CDR1 is MNHNS and CDR2 is SASEGT. CDR3 nucleotide sequence: TGTGCCAGCAGGAGTGAGCAGTTCTTC. Translating it yields CASRSEQFF.

This clonotype appeared many times. The chain employs TRBV5-6 and TRBJ2-1; 11 bases match TRBD1. The CDR3 has 15 residues. CDR1 and CDR2 (germline): SGHDT, YYEEEE. V was clipped by 4 bases and J by 8 bases; unmatched bases: 8. The CDR3 nucleotides are TGTGCCAGCAGCCTCCGGACAGGGGGCTTGGATGAGCAGTTCTTC. Amino acids: CASSLRTGGLDEQFF.

The genes are TRBV20-1 and TRBJ1-6; a weak D match, TRBD1 (5 bases). From germline, CDR1 is DFQATT and CDR2 SNEGSKA (reference sequence). The V end lost 1 base, the J end lost 10 bases, and 14 bases lay between the germline ends. The CDR3 is 14 residues long. CDR3 in amino acids: CSARGPSGGSPLHF. In DNA, the CDR3 is TGCAGTGCTAGAGGGCCCTCGGGGGGGTCACCCCTCCACTTT.

This clonotype has ten or more counts. The chain links TRBV7-3 to TRBJ2-1; 8 bases align to TRBD1. Germline CDR1 is SGHTA and CDR2 is FQGTGA. Trimming at V came to 8 bases and at J to 7 bases, leaving 19 bases not matched to a gene. CDR3 size: 17 residues. The CDR3, as DNA: TGTGCCAGCTCTTCTCACGGCGGCAGGGGGCCGGGAAATGAGCAGTTCTTC. Residues: CASSSHGGRGPGNEQFF.

This clonotype was observed many times. The V call is TRBV7-2, the J call TRBJ1-1; 10 bases match TRBD1. The V gene end was trimmed by 5 bases and the J gene end by 7 bases; junction bases not matched to a gene: 7. Germline CDR1 is SGHTA and CDR2 is FQGNSA. CDR3 length equals 14 residues. Written as DNA, the CDR3 is TGTGCCAGCAGCGAGGGACAGGGGATGCTTGAAGCTTTCTTT. It translates to CASSEGQGMLEAFF.